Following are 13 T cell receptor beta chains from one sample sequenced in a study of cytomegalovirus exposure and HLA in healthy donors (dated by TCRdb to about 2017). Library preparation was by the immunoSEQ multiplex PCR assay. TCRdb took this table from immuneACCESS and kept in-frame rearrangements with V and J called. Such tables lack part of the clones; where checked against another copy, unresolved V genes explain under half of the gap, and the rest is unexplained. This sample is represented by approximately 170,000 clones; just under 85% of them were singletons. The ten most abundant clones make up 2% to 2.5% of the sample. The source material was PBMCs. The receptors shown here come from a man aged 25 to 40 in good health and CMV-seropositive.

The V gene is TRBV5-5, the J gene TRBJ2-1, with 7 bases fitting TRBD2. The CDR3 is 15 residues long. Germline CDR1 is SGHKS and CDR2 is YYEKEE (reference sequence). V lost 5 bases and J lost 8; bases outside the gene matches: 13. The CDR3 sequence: CASSSGTTSFDEQFF. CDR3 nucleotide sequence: TGTGCCAGCAGTTCCGGGACTACCTCATTTGATGAGCAGTTCTTC.

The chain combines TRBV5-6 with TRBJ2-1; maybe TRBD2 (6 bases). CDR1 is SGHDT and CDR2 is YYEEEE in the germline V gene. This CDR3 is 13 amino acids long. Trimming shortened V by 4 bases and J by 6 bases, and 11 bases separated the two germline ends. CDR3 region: CASSRRRGNEQFF. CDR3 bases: TGTGCCAGCAGCCGGAGGAGGGGCAATGAGCAGTTCTTC.

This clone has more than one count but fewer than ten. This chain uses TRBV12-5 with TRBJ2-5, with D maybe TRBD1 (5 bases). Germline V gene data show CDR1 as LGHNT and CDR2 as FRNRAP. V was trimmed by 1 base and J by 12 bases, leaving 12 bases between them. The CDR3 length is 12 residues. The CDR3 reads CASGLERGLEYF. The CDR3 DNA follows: TGTGCTAGTGGTTTGGAAAGGGGCCTAGAGTACTTC.

The CDR3 DNA reads TGTGCCAGCAGCTTGGGACAGGGCGTTCTAAGCTACACCTTC. It codes for CASSLGQGVLSYTF. The gene calls are TRBV7-3 and TRBJ1-2, with 9 bases matching TRBD1. The V segment lost 3 bases and the J segment 9 bases; nucleotides outside the gene matches: 8. The CDR3 consists of 14 residues. Germline lookup yields CDR1 SGHTA and CDR2 FQGTGA.

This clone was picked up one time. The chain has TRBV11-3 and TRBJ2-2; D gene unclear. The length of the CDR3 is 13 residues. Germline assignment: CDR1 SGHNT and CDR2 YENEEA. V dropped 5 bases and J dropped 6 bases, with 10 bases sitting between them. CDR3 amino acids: CASSQKQAGELFF. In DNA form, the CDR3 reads TGTGCCAGCAGCCAGAAGCAGGCCGGGGAGCTGTTTTTT.

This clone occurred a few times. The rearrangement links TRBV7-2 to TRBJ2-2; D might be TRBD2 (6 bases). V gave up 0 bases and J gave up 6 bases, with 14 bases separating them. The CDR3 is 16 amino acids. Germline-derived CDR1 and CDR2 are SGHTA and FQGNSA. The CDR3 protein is CASSLALRGGSGELFF. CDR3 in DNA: TGTGCCAGCAGCTTAGCGTTGCGGGGTGGATCCGGGGAGCTGTTTTTT.

CDR3 region: CASSTGFLAFF. The CDR3 nucleotides read TGTGCCAGCAGCACAGGGTTCCTAGCTTTCTTT. The gene calls are TRBV7-8 and TRBJ1-1; D perhaps matches TRBD1 (6 bases). The CDR3 contains 11 residues. The germline gives CDR1 SGHVS, CDR2 FQNEAQ. Trimming removed 5 bases at V and 10 bases at J, with 11 bases between.

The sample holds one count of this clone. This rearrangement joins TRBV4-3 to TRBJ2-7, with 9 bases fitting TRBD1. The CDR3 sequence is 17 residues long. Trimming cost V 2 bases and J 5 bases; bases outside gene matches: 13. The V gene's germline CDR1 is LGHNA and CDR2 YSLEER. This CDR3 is CASSQFGTGSGRDEQYF. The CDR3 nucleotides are TGCGCCAGCAGCCAATTTGGGACAGGGTCGGGGAGAGACGAGCAGTACTTC.

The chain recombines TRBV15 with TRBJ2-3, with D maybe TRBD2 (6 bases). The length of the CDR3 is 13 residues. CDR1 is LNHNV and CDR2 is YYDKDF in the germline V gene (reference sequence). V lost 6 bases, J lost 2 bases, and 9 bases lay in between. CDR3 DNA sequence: TGTGCCACCAGTTTAGCGGTCACAGATACGCAGTATTTT. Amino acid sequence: CATSLAVTDTQYF.

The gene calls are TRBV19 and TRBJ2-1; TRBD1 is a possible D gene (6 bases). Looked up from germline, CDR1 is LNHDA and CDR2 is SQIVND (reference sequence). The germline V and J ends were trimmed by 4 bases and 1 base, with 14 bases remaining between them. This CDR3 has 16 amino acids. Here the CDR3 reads CASSSQGFGSYNEQFF. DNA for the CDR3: TGTGCCAGTAGTAGCCAGGGGTTTGGTTCCTACAATGAGCAGTTCTTC.

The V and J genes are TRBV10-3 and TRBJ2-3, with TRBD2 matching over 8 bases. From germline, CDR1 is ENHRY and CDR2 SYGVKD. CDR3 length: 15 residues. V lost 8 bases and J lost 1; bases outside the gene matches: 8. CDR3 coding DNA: TGTGCCATCGACGGGGGGGGATTGGGCACAGATACGCAGTATTTT. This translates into CAIDGGGLGTDTQYF.

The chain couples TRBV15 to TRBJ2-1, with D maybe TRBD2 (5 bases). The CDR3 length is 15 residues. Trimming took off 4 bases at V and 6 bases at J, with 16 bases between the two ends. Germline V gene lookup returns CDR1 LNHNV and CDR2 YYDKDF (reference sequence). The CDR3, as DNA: TGTGCCACCAGCACAATCATGACGGGGAGCAATGAGCAGTTCTTC. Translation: CATSTIMTGSNEQFF.

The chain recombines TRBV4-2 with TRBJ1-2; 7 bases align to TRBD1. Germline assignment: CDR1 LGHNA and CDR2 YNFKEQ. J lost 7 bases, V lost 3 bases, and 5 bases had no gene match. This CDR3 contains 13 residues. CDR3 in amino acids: CASSHRGRGGYTF. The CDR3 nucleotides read TGTGCCAGCAGCCATAGGGGGCGCGGTGGCTACACCTTC.